These T cell receptor beta chains were read from a single sample in a study of T cells in Graves' hyperthyroidism and ophthalmopathy. TCRdb called the multiplex PCR reads again in MiXCR, with one record for every CDR3 protein. The profile shows roughly 400,000 distinct CDR3 sequences, more than 13% of them singletons. The sequencing sample was made of blood. The receptors stem from a man aged 45 to 65 with Graves' ophthalmopathy. Both conserved end residues are part of each CDR3. The D gene is left open where the match is weak. Clone size, where shown, is once, few, many, or a class for clones that have expanded.

j_call | v_call | clone_size | d_call | cdr3_aa | cdr3_nt
TRBJ1-1 | TRBV5-1 | - | - | CASSFRPAMNTEAFF | TGCGCCAGCAGTTTTCGCCCAGCCATGAACACTGAAGCTTTCTTT
TRBJ2-7 | TRBV6-1 | - | TRBD1 | CASSEALGGDRGLHEQYF | TGTGCCAGCAGTGAAGCGCTTGGGGGGGACAGGGGGCTCCACGAGCAGTACTTC
TRBJ2-7 | TRBV6-1 | many | TRBD2 | CASSETTSGGTYEQYF | TGTGCCAGCAGTGAAACCACTAGCGGAGGCACCTACGAGCAGTACTTC
TRBJ2-1 | TRBV4-2 | - | TRBD2 | CASSLSTSGNSLSSYNEQFF | TGTGCCAGCAGCCTGTCGACTAGCGGGAACTCGTTAAGCTCCTACAATGAGCAGTTCTTC
TRBJ2-2 | TRBV28 | many | TRBD2 | CASSVGTINTGELFF | TGTGCCAGCAGTGTGGGGACTATCAACACCGGGGAGCTGTTTTTT
TRBJ1-2 | TRBV14 | many | TRBD1 | CASSRVRGPLGYGYTF | TGTGCCAGCAGCCGAGTCAGGGGGCCGCTCGGCTATGGCTACACCTTC
TRBJ2-1 | TRBV6-2/TRBV6-3 | many | TRBD2 | CASRPGTSGKNEQFF | TGTGCCAGCAGGCCCGGGACTAGCGGGAAGAATGAGCAGTTCTTC
TRBJ1-4 | TRBV6-2/TRBV6-3 | - | - | CASRPGPSNNEKLFF | TGTGCCAGCAGGCCAGGACCGTCGAATAATGAAAAACTGTTTTTT
TRBJ1-6 | TRBV7-8 | many | - | CASSLDTRNSPLHF | TGTGCCAGCAGCTTAGATACAAGAAATTCACCCCTCCACTTT
TRBJ2-1 | TRBV18 | many | - | CASSPPRSSGSSYNEQFF | TGTGCCAGCTCACCACCGCGGAGTAGCGGCAGCTCCTACAATGAGCAGTTCTTC
TRBJ2-2 | TRBV10-2 | few | TRBD2 | CASITSGRNTGELFF | TGCGCCAGCATCACTAGCGGGAGAAACACCGGGGAGCTGTTTTTT
TRBJ2-7 | TRBV10-3 | few | - | CAISEYGDYEQYF | TGTGCCATCAGTGAGTACGGAGACTACGAGCAGTACTTC
TRBJ1-1 | TRBV6-5 | - | - | CASSYSGVNTEAFF | TGTGCCAGCAGTTACTCTGGCGTGAACACTGAAGCTTTCTTT
TRBJ1-1 | TRBV11-1 | many | - | CASSPTRVEAFF | TGTGCCAGCAGCCCAACAAGGGTTGAAGCTTTCTTT
TRBJ1-1 | TRBV9 | - | - | CASSKAFF | TGTGCCAGCTCTAAAGCTTTCTTT
TRBJ2-1 | TRBV27 | few | TRBD2 | CAGSPRGLAVNNEQFF | TGTGCCGGCAGTCCACGAGGACTAGCGGTGAACAATGAGCAGTTCTTC
TRBJ2-2 | TRBV2 | many | - | CASSEALPNTGELFF | TGTGCCAGCAGTGAAGCTCTCCCCAACACCGGGGAGCTGTTTTTT
TRBJ2-3 | TRBV14 | few | - | CASSQWATGGTDTQYF | TGTGCCAGCAGCCAGTGGGCGACCGGGGGCACAGATACGCAGTATTTT